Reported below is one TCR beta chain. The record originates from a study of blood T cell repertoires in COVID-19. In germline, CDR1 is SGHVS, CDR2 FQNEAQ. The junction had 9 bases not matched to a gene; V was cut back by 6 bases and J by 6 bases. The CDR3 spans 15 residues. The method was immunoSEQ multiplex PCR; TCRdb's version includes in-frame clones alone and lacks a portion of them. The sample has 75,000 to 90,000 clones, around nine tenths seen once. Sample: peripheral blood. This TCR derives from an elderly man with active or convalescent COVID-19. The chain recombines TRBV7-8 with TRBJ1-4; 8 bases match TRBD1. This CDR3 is CASSPQRTGYEKLFF. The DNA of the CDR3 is TGTGCCAGCAGTCCCCAGCGGACAGGGTATGAAAAACTGTTTTTT.